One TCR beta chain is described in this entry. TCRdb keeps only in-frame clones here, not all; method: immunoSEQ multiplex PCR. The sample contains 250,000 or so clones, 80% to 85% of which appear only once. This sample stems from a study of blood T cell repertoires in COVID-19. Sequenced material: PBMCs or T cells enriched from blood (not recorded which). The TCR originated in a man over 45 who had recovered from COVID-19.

CDR3 amino acids: CASTQGQLGNSPLHF. The CDR3, as DNA: TGTGCCAGCACCCAGGGTCAATTGGGAAATTCACCCCTCCACTTT. This chain uses TRBV6-5 with TRBJ1-6; tentatively, D is TRBD1 (5 bases). CDR1 and CDR2 (germline): MNHEY, SVGAGI. Between the trimmed V and J ends, which lost 7 bases and 7 bases, there was a span of 17 bases. This CDR3 spans 15 amino acids.